The 13 T cell receptor beta chains given below trace back to one sample, sequenced in a study of T cell repertoires in cytomegalovirus infection. No antigens are known for them. TCRdb re-derived calls from the reads in MiXCR, one entry per CDR3 protein. The table shows about 770,000 distinct CDR3 sequences, with 29% occurring only once. The input for sequencing was cultured CD8+ T cells from PBMCs, taken from culture after CMV antigen stimulation. These receptors were taken from a human donor in good health (CMV status not recorded). Some clones in this sample may be carry-over from other donors' samples.

This clonotype came up a few times. The V and J genes are TRBV6-5 and TRBJ2-3; D perhaps matches TRBD1 (6 bases). The CDR3 extends over 14 amino acids. From germline, CDR1 is MNHEY and CDR2 SVGAGI. The V and J ends lost 2 bases and 5 bases respectively, with 11 bases between them. Here the CDR3 reads CASSYGGRGDTQYF. CDR3 coding DNA: TGTGCCAGCAGTTACGGGGGCCGCGGAGATACGCAGTATTTT.

The sample holds a few counts of this clonotype. This sequence joins TRBV27 and TRBJ1-1, with unresolved D. This CDR3 spans 15 amino acids. The V gene's germline CDR1 is MNHEY and CDR2 SMNVEV (reference sequence). Trimming removed 2 bases from V and 2 bases from J, with 12 bases in between. In DNA, the CDR3 is TGTGCCAGCAGTTTACTCACCGACCTTAACACTGAAGCTTTCTTT. It encodes CASSLLTDLNTEAFF.

The gene calls are TRBV7-9 and TRBJ1-2; perhaps TRBD1 as D (5 bases). With 4 bases removed from V and 0 bases from J, the gap between germline ends came to 12 bases. Per germline, CDR1 SEHNR and CDR2 FQNEAQ (reference sequence). The CDR3 totals 15 residues. This chain's CDR3 is CASSSFETANYGYTF. CDR3 sequence (DNA): TGTGCCAGCAGCTCCTTCGAGACAGCTAACTATGGCTACACCTTC.

This clonotype came up a few times. The chain couples TRBV6-2 or TRBV6-3 to TRBJ2-1; no clear D. The CDR3 runs 12 residues. V was clipped by 4 bases and J by 9 bases, with 10 bases between them. Germline V lookup: CDR1 MNHEY, CDR2 SVGEGT. CDR3: CASSFDLIEQFF. CDR3 bases: TGTGCCAGCAGTTTTGACTTGATTGAGCAGTTCTTC.

In this sample, this clonotype turned up a few times. This rearrangement joins TRBV7-9 to TRBJ2-1; 8 nucleotides line up with TRBD2. The J segment lost 0 bases and the V segment lost 4 bases, leaving 5 bases of the junction unmatched. This CDR3 region has 16 residues. CDR1 is SEHNR and CDR2 is FQNEAQ in the germline V gene (reference sequence). The CDR3 DNA is TGTGCCAGCAGCTCCCGGGGGGGGAGCTCCTACAATGAGCAGTTCTTC. It codes for CASSSRGGSSYNEQFF.

This clonotype was counted between two and nine times. The chain couples TRBV2 to TRBJ1-2; D call uncertain. The CDR3 spans 15 residues. Trimming shortened V by 8 bases and J by 0 bases, and 16 bases separated the two germline ends. The germline gives CDR1 SNHLY, CDR2 FYNNEI. The CDR3 spells CASPQVEVPNYGYTF. The CDR3 bases are TGTGCCAGCCCCCAAGTGGAGGTCCCTAACTATGGCTACACCTTC.

In its sample, this clonotype was seen a few times. This chain joins TRBV29-1 and TRBJ1-1, with D tentatively TRBD1 (5 bases). V was trimmed by 7 bases and J by 1 base, leaving 16 bases between them. Looked up from germline, CDR1 is SQVTM and CDR2 is ANQGSEA. The CDR3 loop spans 14 amino acids. The CDR3 loop reads CSGGREGSNTEAFF. DNA of the CDR3: TGCAGCGGGGGAAGGGAGGGGTCGAACACTGAAGCTTTCTTT.

The chain couples TRBV5-1 to TRBJ2-2, with D possibly TRBD1 on 5 matching bases. Looked up from germline, CDR1 is SGHRS and CDR2 is YFSETQ. Deletions cut 1 base from V and 4 bases from J, with 11 bases between. The CDR3 runs to 15 residues. CDR3 loop: CASSLIQAITGELFF. CDR3 coding DNA: TGCGCCAGCAGCTTGATACAGGCGATCACCGGGGAGCTGTTTTTT.

The table lists this clonotype with a few counts. The chain has TRBV19 and TRBJ1-5; 10 positions match TRBD1. CDR1 LNHDA and CDR2 SQIVND come from the germline V gene (reference sequence). The J segment lost 6 bases and the V segment lost 7 bases, leaving 15 bases of the junction unmatched. CDR3 length equals 17 residues. The CDR3 loop is CASIGRQGALRGQPQHF. The CDR3 nucleotides read TGTGCCAGTATTGGAAGACAGGGGGCCCTACGCGGTCAGCCCCAGCATTTT.

This sequence joins TRBV28 and TRBJ2-1, with TRBD2 matching over 7 bases. The V gene's germline CDR1 is MDHEN and CDR2 SYDVKM. Unmatched junction bases numbered 14, after V lost 6 bases and J lost 6 bases. This CDR3 region has 16 residues. The CDR3, as DNA: TGTGCCAGCAGGGCTGAAAGCGGGGTCCCGGGCAATGAGCAGTTCTTC. This encodes CASRAESGVPGNEQFF.

The sample holds many counts of this clonotype. This rearrangement joins TRBV12-3 or TRBV12-4 to TRBJ2-3; D gene unclear. V lost 11 bases, J lost 6 bases, and 21 bases lay in between. The CDR3 consists of 14 residues. CDR3 DNA sequence: TGTGCCTCGAGATCGGGCGCCTTCCTTGATACGCAGTATTTT. As protein: CASRSGAFLDTQYF.

The gene calls are TRBV27 and TRBJ2-1, with TRBD1 matching over 9 bases. CDR3 length equals 15 residues. Losses at the gene ends were 2 bases for V and 9 bases for J; bases not matched to a gene: 8. CDR1 MNHEY and CDR2 SMNVEV come from the germline V gene (reference sequence). The CDR3 nucleotides read TGTGCCAGCAGTTTAGTAGGGACAGGGTCAAGTGAGCAGTTCTTC. Its translation is CASSLVGTGSSEQFF.

The chain employs TRBV6-5 and TRBJ1-1; D call uncertain. CDR1 MNHEY and CDR2 SVGAGI come from the germline V gene. Trimming left V 0 bases short and J 1 base short, with 9 bases between. CDR3 length equals 15 residues. The CDR3 here is CASSYSVAGNTEAFF. The DNA for the CDR3 is TGTGCCAGCAGTTACTCCGTGGCAGGGAACACTGAAGCTTTCTTT.